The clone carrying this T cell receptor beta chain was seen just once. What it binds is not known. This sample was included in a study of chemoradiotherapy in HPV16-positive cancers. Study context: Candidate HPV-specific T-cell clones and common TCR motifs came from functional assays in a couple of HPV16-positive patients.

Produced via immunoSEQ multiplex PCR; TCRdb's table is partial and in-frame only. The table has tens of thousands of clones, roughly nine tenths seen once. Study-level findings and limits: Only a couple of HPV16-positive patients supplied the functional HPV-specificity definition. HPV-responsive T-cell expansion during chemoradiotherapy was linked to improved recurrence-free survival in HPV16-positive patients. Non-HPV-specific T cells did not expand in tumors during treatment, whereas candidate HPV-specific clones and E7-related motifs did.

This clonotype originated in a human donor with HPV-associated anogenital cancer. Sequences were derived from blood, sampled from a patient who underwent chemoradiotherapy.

CDR3 nucleotides: TGTGCTAGTAGCGGGGGGCACCAAGAGACCCAGTACTTC. It is translated as CASSGGHQETQYF. The chain uses TRBV12-5 and TRBJ2-5; 9 bases line up with TRBD2. With V trimmed by 8 bases and J by 0 bases, 1 base remained unmatched. Germline V lookup: CDR1 LGHNT, CDR2 FRNRAP. This CDR3 spans 13 amino acids.